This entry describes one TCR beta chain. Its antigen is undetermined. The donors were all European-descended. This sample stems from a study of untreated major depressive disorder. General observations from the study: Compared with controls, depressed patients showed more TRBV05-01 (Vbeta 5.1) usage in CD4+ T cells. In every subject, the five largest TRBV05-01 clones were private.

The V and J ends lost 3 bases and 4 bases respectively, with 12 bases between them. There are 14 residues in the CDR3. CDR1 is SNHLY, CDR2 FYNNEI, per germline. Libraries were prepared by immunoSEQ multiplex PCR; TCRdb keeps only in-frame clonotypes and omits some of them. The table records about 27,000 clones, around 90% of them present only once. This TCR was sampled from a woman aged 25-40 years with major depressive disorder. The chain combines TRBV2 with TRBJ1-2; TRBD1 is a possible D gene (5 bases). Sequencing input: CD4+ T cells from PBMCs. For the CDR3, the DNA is TGTGCCAGCAGTGAGAGGGGAACGAGCTATGGCTACACCTTC. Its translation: CASSERGTSYGYTF.